This TCR beta chain is from a study of cytomegalovirus exposure and HLA in healthy donors. Looking at the study overall: Most donors, 81% of some 400 genotyped, fell in the Caucasian-associated ancestry cluster.

This CDR3 comprises 15 residues. The germline gives CDR1 MDHEN, CDR2 SYDVKM. Germline trimming cut 5 bases from V and 10 bases from J; bases unmatched to any gene: 9. In the case of this clone: The antigen is unknown.

Vbeta (60) and Jbeta (13) primers were used in the PCR. The method was immunoSEQ multiplex PCR; TCRdb's version includes in-frame clones alone and lacks a portion of them. The sample carries 150,000 to 200,000 clones, 84% recorded once. Whole-study results and caveats: A later analysis found TCR association rates differed by HLA locus, highest for DRB1 and lowest for HLA-C. Common viral pathogens were later found to be apparently linked to several of the most significant clusters.

This TCR was recovered from a boy aged 5-17 years in good health and CMV-seronegative. The chain has TRBV28 and TRBJ2-1, with 12 bases lining up with TRBD2. Sequencing was carried out using PBMCs. CDR3 protein: CASSLRLAGVGEQFF. CDR3 DNA: TGTGCCAGCAGTCTCCGACTAGCGGGAGTGGGGGAGCAGTTCTTC.